A single sample is the source of the 26 T cell receptor beta chains below, sequenced in a study of CD8+ T cells in alopecia areata. cDNA prepared by RNA extraction and subsequent reverse transcription served as the template for sequencing. Clones were sequenced by immunoSEQ multiplex PCR, and TCRdb holds only the in-frame ones, with some missing. The data contain around 300,000 clones, over 45% of them singletons. The treatment was: oral pan-JAK inhibitor, 5-10 mg twice daily. This specimen was CD4+ T cells sorted from blood, taken at roughly week 53, from a patient treated with tofacitinib. The receptors stem from a human donor with alopecia areata.

The chain employs TRBV30 and TRBJ2-5, with D possibly being TRBD1 (5 bases). V shed 4 bases and J shed 1 base, with 10 bases lying between them. This CDR3 region has 13 residues. Looked up from germline, CDR1 is GTSNPN and CDR2 is SVGIG (reference sequence). The CDR3 region is CAWKTQGQETQYF. CDR3 in DNA: TGTGCCTGGAAAACGCAGGGCCAAGAGACCCAGTACTTC.

This chain connects TRBV10-3 to TRBJ1-2; TRBD1 matches 12 bases. Per the germline V gene, CDR1 is ENHRY and CDR2 is SYGVKD. CDR3 length: 15 amino acids. The ends lost 7 bases at V and 8 bases at J; junction bases unmatched: 11. The CDR3 spells CAITGPGQGANGYTF. CDR3 bases: TGTGCCATCACCGGTCCGGGACAGGGGGCGAACGGCTACACCTTC.

This clone was recorded a few times. This chain uses TRBV7-9 with TRBJ1-2; D gene uncertain. CDR1 SEHNR and CDR2 FQNEAQ come from the germline V gene (reference sequence). This CDR3 spans 12 amino acids. Trimming took 2 bases from V and 3 from J, leaving 4 bases between them. The CDR3 loop reads CASSLFDYGYTF. In nucleotides, the CDR3 is TGTGCCAGCAGCTTATTCGACTATGGCTACACCTTC.

The rearrangement uses TRBV15 and TRBJ2-3, with TRBD2 matching over 8 bases. CDR3 length: 14 residues. The V gene's germline CDR1 is LNHNV and CDR2 YYDKDF (reference sequence). Unmatched junction bases numbered 9, after V lost 11 bases and J lost 2 bases. CDR3 coding DNA: TGTGCCGCCAAAACAGCGGGGGTCACAGATACGCAGTATTTT. Residues: CAAKTAGVTDTQYF.

This chain connects TRBV15 to TRBJ2-5, with 7 bases aligning to TRBD2. This CDR3 contains 14 residues. CDR1 is LNHNV and CDR2 is YYDKDF in the germline V gene (reference sequence). The junction had 8 bases not matched to a gene; V was cut back by 1 base and J by 9 bases. CDR3: CATSRVGGGMAQYF. CDR3 DNA: TGTGCCACCAGCAGAGTCGGCGGGGGTATGGCCCAGTACTTC. Looking up the rest from reference TRBV15 and TRBJ2-5 gives the full variable domain: DAMVIQNPRYQVTQFGKPVTLSCSQTLNHNVMYWYQQKSSQAPKLLFHYYDKDFNNEADTPDNFQSRRPNTSFCFLDIRSPGLGDTAMYLCATSRVGGGMAQYFGPGTRLLVL.

The V gene is TRBV11-2, the J gene TRBJ2-3; perhaps TRBD2 as D (6 bases). CDR1 SGHAT and CDR2 FQNNGV come from the germline V gene. This CDR3 region has 16 residues. V lost 5 bases and J lost 0, with 15 bases in between. The CDR3 here is CASSQTRVVSTDTQYF. Written as DNA, the CDR3 is TGTGCCAGCAGCCAGACTAGAGTTGTTAGCACAGATACGCAGTATTTT. Using reference TRBV11-2 and TRBJ2-3 for the parts outside the CDR3, the full variable domain is EAGVAQSPRYKIIEKRQSVAFWCNPISGHATLYWYQQILGQGPKLLIQFQNNGVVDDSQLPKDRFSAERLKGVDSTLKIQPAKLEDSAVYLCASSQTRVVSTDTQYFGPGTRLTVL.

The gene calls are TRBV30 and TRBJ2-3; D is perhaps TRBD2 (5 bases). This CDR3 comprises 12 residues. Germline V gene sequence: CDR1 GTSNPN, CDR2 SVGIG (reference sequence). V was clipped by 1 base and J by 4 bases, with 6 bases between them. Here the CDR3 reads CAWSERADTQYF. CDR3 bases: TGTGCCTGGAGTGAGAGGGCAGATACGCAGTATTTT.

The chain employs TRBV7-2 and TRBJ1-1; D is uncertain. In germline, CDR1 is SGHTA, CDR2 FQGNSA. Trimming pared 0 bases from V and 4 bases from J, leaving 9 bases between. The CDR3 contains 14 residues. The CDR3 nucleotides read TGTGCCAGCAGCTTAGCGCAACCAGGCACTGAAGCTTTCTTT. Protein product: CASSLAQPGTEAFF.

The chain is built from TRBV5-6 and TRBJ1-6; D may be TRBD1 (5 bases). CDR1 and CDR2 from the germline V gene are SGHDT and YYEEEE. With 3 bases removed from V and 7 bases from J, the gap between germline ends came to 11 bases. This CDR3 contains 14 residues. CDR3 in amino acids: CASSSRVKNSPLHF. The CDR3 DNA follows: TGTGCCAGCAGCTCCAGGGTTAAGAATTCACCCCTCCACTTT.

This clone has just one count. V is TRBV30 and J is TRBJ2-7; D gene unclear. CDR1 is GTSNPN, CDR2 SVGIG, per germline (reference sequence). The CDR3 spans 12 residues. Trimming cost V 0 bases and J 0 bases, with 3 bases left between them. The CDR3: CAWSVNSYEQYF. The CDR3 nucleotides read TGTGCCTGGAGTGTAAACTCCTACGAGCAGTACTTC.

For this clone: Germline and junction disagree at one end, which may indicate a read error. This chain joins TRBV7-7 and TRBJ2-5; D is possibly TRBD2 (6 bases). This CDR3 comprises 14 residues. Germline CDR1 and CDR2: SSHAT and FNYEAQ (reference sequence). The DNA of the CDR3 is TGTGCTAGCAGTGGACCGGGGGTTGGGGAGACCCAGTACTTC. This sequence encodes CASSGPGVGETQYF.

This chain uses TRBV30 with TRBJ1-1; the match to TRBD1 covers 7 bases. After removal of 4 bases from V and 9 bases from J, the junction contained 17 bases not matched to a gene. This CDR3 region has 15 residues. Germline values: CDR1 GTSNPN, CDR2 SVGIG (reference sequence). The CDR3 bases are TGTGCCTGGACTTTTGTGGAAGGGACAGCAGACAAAGCTTTCTTT. This translates into CAWTFVEGTADKAFF.

The CDR3 loop reads CASSPTPVYEQYF. CDR3 DNA sequence: TGTGCCAGCAGCCCCACCCCCGTCTACGAGCAGTACTTC. V usage is TRBV5-4 and J usage is TRBJ2-7, with D uncertain. The CDR3 is 13 residues long. V was clipped by 4 bases and J by 3 bases, with 11 bases between them. The germline V gene encodes CDR1 SGHNT and CDR2 YYREEE (reference sequence).

The V gene is TRBV29-1, the J gene TRBJ2-3; weak D call: TRBD2 (6 bases). Trimming removed 7 bases at V and 1 base at J, with 18 bases between. This CDR3 is 15 amino acids long. Germline CDR1 is SQVTM and CDR2 is ANQGSEA. DNA of the CDR3: TGCAGCGCCCCCGACGGGCGGGGTGGCACAGATACGCAGTATTTT. It is translated as CSAPDGRGGTDTQYF.

The chain uses TRBV6-5 and TRBJ1-5, with D possibly TRBD1 on 6 matching bases. The V gene lost 2 bases and the J gene lost 0 bases, with 8 bases spanning the gap. CDR1 is MNHEY and CDR2 is SVGAGI in the germline V gene. The CDR3 is made up of 15 amino acids. DNA of the CDR3: TGTGCCAGCAGTTACGACAGGTATAGCAATCAGCCCCAGCATTTT. Its protein is CASSYDRYSNQPQHF.

The V and J genes are TRBV30 and TRBJ2-7, with D perhaps matching TRBD2 (5 bases). V was clipped by 0 bases and J by 1 base, with 19 bases between them. This CDR3 has 17 residues. Germline CDR1 reads GTSNPN; CDR2 reads SVGIG (reference sequence). The CDR3 reads CAWSVLRAADDSYEQYF. DNA for the CDR3: TGTGCCTGGAGTGTACTGCGGGCGGCTGATGATTCCTACGAGCAGTACTTC.

This clone was counted a few times. The J gene is TRBJ2-2, the V gene TRBV11-2; the D gene is possibly TRBD2 (5 bases). The V end was cut by 5 bases, the J end by 1 base, with 11 bases between. Germline assignment: CDR1 SGHAT and CDR2 FQNNGV. This CDR3 has 15 amino acids. CDR3 in amino acids: CASSPRGQNTGELFF. The DNA for the CDR3 is TGTGCCAGCAGCCCCCGCGGGCAGAACACCGGGGAGCTGTTTTTT.

The chain links TRBV2 to TRBJ2-7; 10 bases map to TRBD2. J gave up 2 bases and V 5 bases, and 9 bases lay outside the gene matches. This CDR3 spans 16 amino acids. Germline V lookup: CDR1 SNHLY, CDR2 FYNNEI. CDR3 in amino acids: CASSPTQAGGPYEQYF. Here the CDR3 DNA reads TGTGCCAGCAGTCCTACCCAAGCGGGGGGGCCCTACGAGCAGTACTTC. The full variable domain, with the rest looked up from reference TRBV2 and TRBJ2-7, is EPEVTQTPSHQVTQMGQEVILRCVPISNHLYFYWYRQILGQKVEFLVSFYNNEISEKSEIFDDQFSVERPDGSNFTLKIRSTKLEDSAMYFCASSPTQAGGPYEQYFGPGTRLTVT.

The V and J genes are TRBV10-3 and TRBJ2-5; D could derive from TRBD1 or TRBD2 (6 bases each). The CDR3 has 16 residues. Deletions cut 0 bases from V and 0 bases from J, with 11 bases between. Germline lookup yields CDR1 ENHRY and CDR2 SYGVKD. This CDR3 reads CAISESGGHYQETQYF. In DNA form, the CDR3 reads TGTGCCATCAGTGAGTCGGGGGGACACTACCAAGAGACCCAGTACTTC.

The chain links TRBV4-3 to TRBJ2-2, with D perhaps TRBD1 (5 bases). Germline V CDR1 and CDR2: LGHNA, YSLEER. CDR3 size: 15 residues. The germline V and J ends were trimmed by 2 bases and 7 bases, with 14 bases remaining between them. CDR3 nucleotide sequence: TGCGCCAGCAGCCAAATCGACAGTTTTAACGGGGAGCTGTTTTTT. It translates to CASSQIDSFNGELFF.

This chain joins TRBV7-3 and TRBJ2-5; D is ambiguous. CDR1 is SGHTA, CDR2 FQGTGA, per germline. The CDR3 extends over 13 amino acids. The V gene lost 3 bases and the J gene lost 2 bases, with 7 bases spanning the gap. The CDR3 nucleotides are TGTGCCAGCAGCTTGTCTGTTCAAGAGACCCAGTACTTC. Protein product: CASSLSVQETQYF. Combining the CDR3 with reference TRBV7-3 and TRBJ2-5 gives the whole variable domain GAGVSQTPSNKVTEKGKYVELRCDPISGHTALYWYRQSLGQGPEFLIYFQGTGAADDSGLPNDRFFAVRPEGSVSTLKIQRTERGDSAVYLCASSLSVQETQYFGPGTRLLVL.

This clone was found a few times. The CDR3: CAWSVIGASGATQYF. The CDR3 coding sequence is TGTGCCTGGAGTGTTATTGGGGCTAGCGGGGCTACCCAGTACTTC. This chain joins TRBV30 and TRBJ2-5, with 9 bases fitting TRBD2. The trim removed 0 bases at V and 8 bases at J, leaving 10 bases unmatched. CDR1 is GTSNPN and CDR2 is SVGIG in the germline V gene (reference sequence). The CDR3 spans 15 residues. Complete variable domain (other parts from reference TRBV30 and TRBJ2-5): SQTIHQWPATLVQPVGSPLSLECTVEGTSNPNLYWYRQAAGRGLQLLFYSVGIGQISSEVPQNLSASRPQDRQFILSSKKLLLSDSGFYLCAWSVIGASGATQYFGPGTRLLVL.

This chain links TRBV29-1 with TRBJ1-2, with D possibly TRBD1 on 5 matching bases. Per germline, CDR1 SQVTM and CDR2 ANQGSEA. The length of the CDR3 is 14 residues. Deletions cut 6 bases from V and 4 bases from J, with 18 bases between. In DNA form, the CDR3 reads TGCAGCGTAGGATTGACCCGGGACGGCTATGGCTACACCTTC. This encodes CSVGLTRDGYGYTF.

The chain couples TRBV7-8 to TRBJ2-7; no clear D gene. Germline lookup yields CDR1 SGHVS and CDR2 FQNEAQ. This CDR3 contains 13 residues. V was shortened by 4 bases and J by 0 bases, with 7 bases between the two germline ends. CDR3: CASSSWASYEQYF. The CDR3 region has the DNA TGTGCCAGCAGCTCCTGGGCCTCCTACGAGCAGTACTTC.

This chain links TRBV9 with TRBJ2-5; TRBD2 might be the D (6 bases). In germline, CDR1 is SGDLS, CDR2 YYNGEE. The CDR3 runs 13 residues. V lost 8 bases and J lost 5, with 16 bases in between. In nucleotides, the CDR3 is TGTGCCAGTAGCCGTGGAGGGAAGGAGACCCAGTACTTC. Protein: CASSRGGKETQYF.

CDR3 sequence: CAWEGQGGQPQHF. CDR3 coding DNA: TGTGCCTGGGAAGGACAGGGAGGTCAGCCCCAGCATTTT. The chain recombines TRBV30 with TRBJ1-5; 8 nucleotides align to TRBD1. This CDR3 contains 13 residues. Germline V CDR1 and CDR2: GTSNPN, SVGIG (reference sequence). J lost 6 bases, V lost 5 bases, and 6 bases had no gene match.